This is a list of T cell receptor beta chains from one sample in a study of blood T cell repertoires in COVID-19. Method: immunoSEQ multiplex PCR; TCRdb's copy keeps in-frame clones and lacks some. The table includes around 63,000 clones, under 85% detected once. The sequencing sample was made of peripheral blood. The source is a woman aged 70-85 years with acute or convalescent COVID-19. The CDR3 runs from the conserved cysteine through the conserved F or W. Each record gives: D gene, J gene, clone size, V gene, CDR3 protein, CDR3 DNA. The D gene is left open where the match is weak. Clone sizes are given selectively: once, few, many, or a class where the clone is expanded.

>.|TRBJ2-5|.|TRBV6-5
CAIQISVKETQYF
TGTGCCATCCAGATAAGCGTGAAAGAGACCCAGTACTTC
>.|TRBJ2-7|.|TRBV6-5
CASSRVRARLGEQYF
TGTGCCAGCAGCCGCGTGCGGGCCCGGCTCGGCGAGCAGTACTTC
>.|TRBJ2-7|.|TRBV5-4
CASSLSYRAHEQYF
TGTGCCAGCAGCTTGTCGTACAGGGCACACGAGCAGTACTTC
>.|TRBJ2-3|.|TRBV5-1
CASSLRTPGDTQYF
TGCGCCAGCAGCTTGCGAACCCCAGGGGATACGCAGTATTTT
>.|TRBJ2-3|.|TRBV4-1
CASSQDAALHPYTQYF
TGCGCCAGCAGCCAAGATGCGGCGCTGCACCCTTATACGCAGTATTTT
>TRBD1|TRBJ1-1|.|TRBV10-1
CASITDGQANTEAFF
TGCGCCAGCATCACGGACGGACAGGCGAACACTGAAGCTTTCTTT
>.|TRBJ1-2|.|TRBV7-2
CASSSRSVGGYGYTF
TGTGCCAGCAGCTCGAGATCCGTGGGGGGATATGGCTACACCTTC
>.|TRBJ2-3|once|TRBV5-1
CASSFTGLSTDTQYF
TGCGCCAGCAGCTTTACGGGACTTAGCACAGATACGCAGTATTTT
>TRBD1|TRBJ1-2|.|TRBV6-2/TRBV6-3
CASSYDFGTGLRYYGYTF
TGTGCCAGCAGTTACGATTTCGGGACAGGGTTGCGATACTATGGCTACACCTTC
>TRBD2|TRBJ2-7|.|TRBV7-9
CASSVSGSGGPYEQYF
TGTGCCAGCAGCGTTTCCGGTAGCGGGGGACCCTACGAGCAGTACTTC
>TRBD1|TRBJ1-1|.|TRBV7-9
CASSLIATGGAFF
TGTGCCAGCAGCTTAATAGCCACAGGGGGAGCTTTCTTT
>TRBD1|TRBJ1-1|.|TRBV27
CASSLMGTGLGPEAFF
TGTGCCAGCAGTTTGATGGGGACAGGGCTGGGGCCTGAAGCTTTCTTT
>.|TRBJ1-2|once|TRBV7-8
CASSLAFTLVPPNYGYTF
TGTGCCAGCAGCTTAGCGTTTACTCTGGTACCCCCGAACTATGGCTACACCTTC
>TRBD2|TRBJ2-1|.|TRBV7-6
CASSLDGGADPEQFF
TGTGCCAGCAGCTTAGACGGGGGGGCCGACCCCGAGCAGTTCTTC
>.|TRBJ1-4|.|TRBV15
CATSRGGTVEKLFF
TGTGCCACCAGCAGAGGAGGTACGGTTGAAAAACTGTTTTTT
>TRBD2|TRBJ2-3|.|TRBV9
CASSPSTSGVDTQYF
TGTGCCAGCAGCCCCTCCACTAGCGGGGTGGATACGCAGTATTTT
>TRBD1|TRBJ1-1|.|TRBV11-2
CASSLGIPGGETEAFF
TGTGCCAGCAGCTTAGGCATCCCAGGGGGAGAGACTGAAGCTTTCTTT
>TRBD1|TRBJ2-7|.|TRBV10-3
CAISRQGPGYEQYF
TGTGCCATCAGTCGACAGGGCCCTGGCTACGAGCAGTACTTC
>.|TRBJ2-3|.|TRBV5-1
CASSLLRQGTDTQYF
TGCGCCAGCAGCTTGTTACGGCAGGGGACAGATACGCAGTATTTT
>TRBD2|TRBJ2-7|.|TRBV23-1
CASRGEGRVHEQYF
TGCGCCAGCCGGGGGGAGGGGAGAGTCCACGAGCAGTACTTC
>.|TRBJ2-5|.|TRBV5-8
CASSLARFSRGKETQYF
TGTGCCAGCAGCTTGGCGCGTTTCTCTCGGGGGAAAGAGACCCAGTACTTC
>TRBD2|TRBJ2-5|.|TRBV28
CASSSTSGGLQETQYF
TGTGCCAGCAGTTCGACTAGCGGGGGCCTCCAAGAGACCCAGTACTTC
>.|TRBJ2-5|.|TRBV11-1
CASSFMGRGETQYF
TGTGCCAGCAGTTTTATGGGTAGGGGGGAGACCCAGTACTTC
>TRBD1|TRBJ1-1|.|TRBV7-2
CASSQQGASEAFF
TGTGCCAGCAGCCAACAGGGGGCTAGTGAAGCTTTCTTT
>.|TRBJ1-6|.|TRBV11-3
CASSLMQGGSPLHF
TGTGCCAGCAGCTTGATGCAGGGAGGGTCACCCCTCCACTTT
>.|TRBJ1-4|.|TRBV5-6
CASSLGGGFGEKLFF
TGTGCCAGCAGCCTGGGCGGCGGCTTCGGTGAAAAACTGTTTTTT
>.|TRBJ1-3|.|TRBV23-1
CASPARAGNTIYF
TGCGCCAGCCCGGCGAGGGCTGGAAACACCATATATTTT
>TRBD2|TRBJ2-3|few|TRBV4-1
CASSHQRGGADTQYF
TGCGCCAGCAGCCACCAGCGGGGGGGTGCAGATACGCAGTATTTT
>TRBD1|TRBJ2-3|.|TRBV5-5
CASSVGPGTGRTDTQYF
TGTGCCAGCAGCGTAGGCCCCGGGACAGGGCGGACAGATACGCAGTATTTT
>.|TRBJ1-1|.|TRBV6-2/TRBV6-3
CASSYSMRERTVTEAFF
TGTGCCAGCAGTTACTCAATGAGGGAACGTACGGTCACTGAAGCTTTCTTT
>.|TRBJ2-1|.|TRBV6-2/TRBV6-3
CASSNNRVPFF
TGTGCCAGCAGTAACAACAGGGTACCGTTCTTC
>.|TRBJ1-5|.|TRBV7-9
CASSLPGVNQPQHF
TGTGCCAGCAGCCTTCCAGGGGTGAATCAGCCCCAGCATTTT
>.|TRBJ2-7|.|TRBV7-3
CASSVGRDYEQYF
TGTGCCAGCAGCGTGGGCAGGGATTACGAGCAGTACTTC
>.|TRBJ1-5|few|TRBV3-1/TRBV3-2
CASSQAGKGYSNQPQHF
TGTGCCAGCAGCCAAGCAGGGAAGGGGTATAGCAATCAGCCCCAGCATTTT
>.|TRBJ1-3|.|TRBV5-1
CATRLRPGSGNTIYF
TGCGCCACCCGGTTGCGCCCTGGCTCTGGAAACACCATATATTTT
>TRBD1|TRBJ2-3|.|TRBV24-1
CATSKGASTDTQYF
TGTGCCACCAGTAAGGGGGCCAGCACAGATACGCAGTATTTT
>.|TRBJ1-5|.|TRBV24-1
CATSDSRQVNQPQHF
TGTGCCACCAGTGATTCACGACAGGTTAATCAGCCCCAGCATTTT
>.|TRBJ2-2|.|TRBV18
CASSPQPTNTGELFF
TGTGCCAGCTCACCACAGCCTACGAACACCGGGGAGCTGTTTTTT
>.|TRBJ1-5|.|TRBV7-8
CASSLERPGKGQPQHF
TGTGCCAGCAGCTTAGAACGGCCAGGGAAGGGTCAGCCCCAGCATTTT
>.|TRBJ1-1|few|TRBV5-1
CASSLGGTTAGEAFF
TGCGCCAGCAGCTTGGGCGGCACCACGGCCGGCGAAGCTTTCTTT
>TRBD2|TRBJ2-1|.|TRBV4-3
CASSQERGTREQFF
TGCGCCAGCAGCCAAGAAAGGGGGACTAGGGAGCAGTTCTTC
>TRBD1|TRBJ2-7|few|TRBV7-9
CASSLPQGVTYEQYF
TGTGCCAGCAGCTTACCCCAGGGGGTCACCTACGAGCAGTACTTC
>.|TRBJ2-2|.|TRBV30
CAWSVAFNTGELFF
TGTGCCTGGAGTGTAGCATTCAACACCGGGGAGCTGTTTTTT
>.|TRBJ2-3|.|TRBV7-2
CASSLTRGATDTQYF
TGTGCCAGCAGCTTAACACGGGGGGCTACAGATACGCAGTATTTT
>.|TRBJ1-6|.|TRBV6-1
CASSDRRVYNSPLHF
TGTGCCAGCAGTGATCGCAGGGTCTATAATTCACCCCTCCACTTT
>TRBD2|TRBJ2-5|.|TRBV9
CASSRGRASGNAGTQYF
TGTGCCAGCAGCCGGGGGAGGGCTAGCGGGAACGCGGGGACCCAGTACTTC
>TRBD2|TRBJ2-1|.|TRBV12-5
CASGLDGGSNEQFF
TGTGCTAGTGGTTTGGACGGGGGGAGCAATGAGCAGTTCTTC
>TRBD1|TRBJ2-1|.|TRBV12-3/TRBV12-4
CASTDRVSEQFF
TGTGCCAGCACCGACAGGGTGAGCGAGCAGTTCTTC
>.|TRBJ1-2|.|TRBV30
CAWREGRFNYGYTF
TGTGCCTGGCGGGAGGGACGCTTCAACTATGGCTACACCTTC
>.|TRBJ2-2|.|TRBV7-3
CASSSPRSGELFF
TGTGCCAGCAGCTCCCCTCGGTCCGGGGAGCTGTTTTTT